This T cell receptor beta chain was documented in a study of blood T cell repertoires in COVID-19. Study in general: Samples taken during acute and convalescent COVID-19 were collected in the United States, Italy and Spain. The analysed material was cDNA or gDNA that came from T cells, B-cell-depleted T cells, or PBMCs.

With 3 bases removed from V and 0 bases from J, the gap between germline ends came to 8 bases. The CDR3 has 14 residues. In germline, CDR1 is MNHEY, CDR2 SMNVEV (reference sequence). Produced via immunoSEQ multiplex PCR; TCRdb's table is partial and in-frame only. The sample records 250,000 to 350,000 clones, roughly nine tenths being singletons. The sequencing sample was made of peripheral blood. The chain recombines TRBV27 with TRBJ1-1; D gene unclear. This receptor was taken from a woman in her forties or fifties who had recovered from COVID-19. CDR3 sequence: CASSFGGMNTEAFF. CDR3 DNA: TGTGCCAGCAGTTTTGGCGGGATGAACACTGAAGCTTTCTTT.